This is a list of T cell receptor beta chains from one sample in a study of memory CD4+ T cells and cytomegalovirus serostatus. Only in-frame clones appear in the TCRdb table, and some are missing; sequencing was by immunoSEQ multiplex PCR. The top ten clones hold around 0.99% of a sample with over 25,000 clones, around 76% of them seen once. The source material was memory CD4+ T cells from blood. The source is an adult in good health and CMV-seronegative. The conserved cysteine and the conserved F or W are not part of the CDR3 here. Fields, in order: J gene, V gene, clone size, CDR3 protein. Expanded clones get a size class; other rows say once, few or many, or leave the size out.

J gene: TRBJ2-3; V gene: TRBV10-1; clone size: .; CDR3 protein: ASSESGSRTDTQY
J gene: TRBJ2-6; V gene: TRBV19; clone size: .; CDR3 protein: ASSGQGSGANVLT
J gene: TRBJ2-2; V gene: TRBV9; clone size: .; CDR3 protein: ASSGQTGSTGELF
J gene: TRBJ1-3; V gene: TRBV4-2; clone size: .; CDR3 protein: ASSQERVTGNTIY
J gene: TRBJ1-5; V gene: TRBV4-2; clone size: few; CDR3 protein: ASSQPGDQPQH
J gene: TRBJ1-2; V gene: TRBV18; clone size: few; CDR3 protein: ASSGTEDNYGYT
J gene: TRBJ1-5; V gene: TRBV4-1; clone size: .; CDR3 protein: ASSPQDFLPSNQPQH
J gene: TRBJ2-7; V gene: TRBV28; clone size: .; CDR3 protein: ASSRLAGGYEQY
J gene: TRBJ2-5; V gene: TRBV19; clone size: .; CDR3 protein: ASSMGQHGTQY
J gene: TRBJ2-5; V gene: TRBV5-1; clone size: .; CDR3 protein: ASSLATGTETQY
J gene: TRBJ2-7; V gene: TRBV11-2; clone size: .; CDR3 protein: ASSLAGGYFYEQY
J gene: TRBJ2-3; V gene: TRBV19; clone size: once; CDR3 protein: ASRNVDRKDTQY
J gene: TRBJ2-5; V gene: TRBV18; clone size: .; CDR3 protein: ASSPPAQETQY
J gene: TRBJ1-4; V gene: TRBV5-1; clone size: .; CDR3 protein: ASSLWGGVGEKLF
J gene: TRBJ1-2; V gene: TRBV6-5; clone size: .; CDR3 protein: ASSETGNYGYT
J gene: TRBJ1-1; V gene: TRBV19; clone size: .; CDR3 protein: ASSISPSTAVNTEAF
J gene: TRBJ2-7; V gene: TRBV30; clone size: .; CDR3 protein: AWSSGQVSEQY
J gene: TRBJ2-7; V gene: TRBV23-1; clone size: .; CDR3 protein: ASNTTMGGEYEQY
J gene: TRBJ2-7; V gene: TRBV19; clone size: .; CDR3 protein: ASSITPPRTSAVYEQY
J gene: TRBJ1-1; V gene: TRBV20-1; clone size: few; CDR3 protein: SARDPPLAF
J gene: TRBJ2-1; V gene: TRBV11-2; clone size: .; CDR3 protein: ASSFQGASEQF
J gene: TRBJ1-4; V gene: TRBV29-1; clone size: medium-sized; CDR3 protein: SVGAGADEKLF
J gene: TRBJ2-2; V gene: TRBV7-6; clone size: .; CDR3 protein: ASSQQGNTGELF
J gene: TRBJ2-5; V gene: TRBV4-1; clone size: once; CDR3 protein: ASSLTSTPSGGGQETQY
J gene: TRBJ1-4; V gene: TRBV7-8; clone size: .; CDR3 protein: ASSLLAATNEKLF
J gene: TRBJ1-1; V gene: TRBV5-1; clone size: .; CDR3 protein: ASSLIESGVTEAF
J gene: TRBJ1-5; V gene: TRBV18; clone size: few; CDR3 protein: ASSREGRAYQPQH
J gene: TRBJ2-3; V gene: TRBV6-6; clone size: .; CDR3 protein: ASSYKSSGGRNTQY
J gene: TRBJ2-1; V gene: TRBV5-1; clone size: .; CDR3 protein: ASSITGTSVYNEQF
J gene: TRBJ2-1; V gene: TRBV10-1; clone size: .; CDR3 protein: ASSDSQGYNEQF
J gene: TRBJ2-7; V gene: TRBV28; clone size: .; CDR3 protein: ASRPGTSGYEQY
J gene: TRBJ1-5; V gene: TRBV4-2; clone size: .; CDR3 protein: ASRRERYSNQPQH
J gene: TRBJ1-5; V gene: TRBV30; clone size: .; CDR3 protein: AWSRKQGFGNQPQH
J gene: TRBJ2-7; V gene: TRBV19; clone size: .; CDR3 protein: ASKGSVGYEQY
J gene: TRBJ2-3; V gene: TRBV5-5; clone size: few; CDR3 protein: ASSETGDTQY